These 5 T cell receptor beta chains share one sample of origin, sequenced in a study of Graves' ophthalmopathy and Graves' hyperthyroidism listed by TCRdb under 2018. Sequencer: Illumina HiSeq 2000. For repertoire sequencing, the TCR beta CDR3 regions were amplified from RNA transcripts. HTBI primers and the Qiagen OneStep RT-PCR kit were used in a first-round RT-PCR, which was followed by a second-round multiplex PCR, size selection and purification. Clones were called with MiXCR by TCRdb after fastp trimmed the public reads at Q25, and only in-frame beta chains were retained. Each entry is one CDR3 protein sequence, shown with its most common DNA and genes. Within this sample are about 550,000 distinct CDR3 sequences, with roughly 40% of them counted one time only. The ten largest clones take up about 4% of the sample. The sequenced material came from peripheral blood or thyroid tissue (not recorded which). These receptors were taken from an adult man with Graves' hyperthyroidism.

The chain is built from TRBV19 and TRBJ2-7; D not resolved. In germline, CDR1 is LNHDA, CDR2 SQIVND (reference sequence). The germline V and J ends were trimmed by 5 bases and 6 bases, with 14 bases remaining between them. This CDR3 comprises 13 residues. CDR3 in DNA: TGTGCCAGTAGTCTCGCGCAATACGGCGAGCAGTACTTC. Translating it yields CASSLAQYGEQYF.

This clonotype was seen at least ten times. The chain links TRBV29-1 to TRBJ2-7; D tentatively reads TRBD1 or TRBD2 (5 bases each). Germline V gene sequence: CDR1 SQVTM, CDR2 ANQGSEA. V gave up 4 bases and J gave up 3 bases, with 16 bases separating them. The CDR3 is made up of 14 amino acids. CDR3 DNA: TGCAGCGTTGGGGGGAAAAGGGTAAACTACGAGCAGTACTTC. It encodes CSVGGKRVNYEQYF.

This clonotype appeared many times. This rearrangement joins TRBV7-3 to TRBJ2-7; either TRBD1 or TRBD2 may supply D (6 bases each). There are 15 residues in the CDR3. Germline V gene sequence: CDR1 SGHTA, CDR2 FQGTGA. Trimming stripped 3 bases from V and 5 bases from J, with 17 bases between. CDR3 loop: CASSLLGGLGNEQYF. The CDR3 bases are TGTGCCAGCAGCTTGTTGGGGGGCCTAGGGAACGAGCAGTACTTC.

V is TRBV12-3 or TRBV12-4 and J is TRBJ2-7; 10 positions match TRBD1. V shed 7 bases and J 7 bases; nucleotides not matched to a gene: 13. The CDR3 is 15 amino acids. The CDR3 coding sequence is TGTGCCAGCAACCAGGCCGGGACAGGGGCCAATGAGCAGTACTTC. It codes for CASNQAGTGANEQYF.

This clonotype was seen at least ten times. V is TRBV7-8 and J is TRBJ1-1; D perhaps matches TRBD1 (6 bases). CDR1 and CDR2 (germline): SGHVS, FQNEAQ. The length of the CDR3 is 16 residues. Trimming removed 2 bases at V and 0 bases at J, with 13 bases between. CDR3 sequence: CASSLQGPQMNTEAFF. CDR3 nucleotides: TGTGCCAGCAGCTTACAGGGGCCGCAAATGAACACTGAAGCTTTCTTT.